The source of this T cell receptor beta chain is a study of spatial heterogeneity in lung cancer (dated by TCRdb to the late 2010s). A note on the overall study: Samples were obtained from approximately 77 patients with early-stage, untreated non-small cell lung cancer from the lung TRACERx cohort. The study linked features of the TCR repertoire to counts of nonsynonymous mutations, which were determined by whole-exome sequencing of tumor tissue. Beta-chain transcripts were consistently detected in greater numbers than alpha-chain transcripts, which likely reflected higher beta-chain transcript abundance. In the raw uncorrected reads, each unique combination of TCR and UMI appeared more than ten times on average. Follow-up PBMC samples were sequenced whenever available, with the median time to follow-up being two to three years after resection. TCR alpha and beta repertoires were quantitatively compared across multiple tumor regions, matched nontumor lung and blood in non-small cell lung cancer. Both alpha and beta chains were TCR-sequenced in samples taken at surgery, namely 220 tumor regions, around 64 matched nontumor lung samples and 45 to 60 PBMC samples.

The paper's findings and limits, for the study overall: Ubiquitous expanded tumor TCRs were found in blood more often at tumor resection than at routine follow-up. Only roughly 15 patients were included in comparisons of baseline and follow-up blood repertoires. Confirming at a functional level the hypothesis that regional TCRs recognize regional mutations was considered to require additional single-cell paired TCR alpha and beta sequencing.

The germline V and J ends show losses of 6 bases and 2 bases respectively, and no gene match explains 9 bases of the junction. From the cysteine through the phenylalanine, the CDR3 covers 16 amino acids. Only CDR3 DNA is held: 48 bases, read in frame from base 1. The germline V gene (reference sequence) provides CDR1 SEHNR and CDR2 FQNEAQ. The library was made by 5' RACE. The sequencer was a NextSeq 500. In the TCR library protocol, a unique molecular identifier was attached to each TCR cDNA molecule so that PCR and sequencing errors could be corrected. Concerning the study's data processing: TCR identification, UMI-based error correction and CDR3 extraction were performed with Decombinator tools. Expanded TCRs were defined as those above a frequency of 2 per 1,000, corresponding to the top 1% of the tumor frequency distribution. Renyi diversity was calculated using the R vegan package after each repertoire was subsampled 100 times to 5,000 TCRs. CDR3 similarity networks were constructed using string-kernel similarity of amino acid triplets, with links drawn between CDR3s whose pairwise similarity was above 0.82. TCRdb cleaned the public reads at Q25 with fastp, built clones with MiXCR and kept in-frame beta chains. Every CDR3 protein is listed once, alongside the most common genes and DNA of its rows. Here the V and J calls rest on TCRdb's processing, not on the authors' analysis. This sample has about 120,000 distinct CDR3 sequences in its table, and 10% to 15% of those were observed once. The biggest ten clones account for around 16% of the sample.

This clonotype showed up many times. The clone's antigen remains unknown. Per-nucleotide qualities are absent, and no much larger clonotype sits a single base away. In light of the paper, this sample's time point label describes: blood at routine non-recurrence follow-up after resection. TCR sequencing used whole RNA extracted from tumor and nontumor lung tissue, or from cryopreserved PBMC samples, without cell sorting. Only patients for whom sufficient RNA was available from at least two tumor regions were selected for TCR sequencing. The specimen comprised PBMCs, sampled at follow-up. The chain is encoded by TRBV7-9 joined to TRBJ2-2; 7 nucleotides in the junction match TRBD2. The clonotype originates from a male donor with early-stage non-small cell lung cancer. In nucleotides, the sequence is TGTGCCAGCAGGAGACTAGCAGGTTACAACACCGGGGAGCTGTTTTTT. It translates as CASRRLAGYNTGELFF.